The next 28 T cell receptor beta chains were all read from a single sample in a study of identical twins. TCRdb re-called the 5' RACE reads with MiXCR, one entry per CDR3 protein. The sample contains around 1.7 million distinct CDR3 sequences, around 33% of which appear only once. Sequencing was done on a sample of cord blood. Receptor source: a newborn girl in good health.

V usage is TRBV7-9 and J usage is TRBJ1-2; D is unclear. V was shortened by 2 bases and J by 6 bases, with 10 bases between the two germline ends. The CDR3 is made up of 13 amino acids. Looked up from germline, CDR1 is SEHNR and CDR2 is FQNEAQ (reference sequence). CDR3 sequence: CASSLKQMDGYTF. The CDR3 DNA is TGTGCCAGCAGCTTAAAACAGATGGATGGCTACACCTTC. The complete variable domain, with remaining parts taken from reference TRBV7-9 and TRBJ1-2, reads DTGVSQNPRHKITKRGQNVTFRCDPISEHNRLYWYRQTLGQGPEFLTYFQNEAQLEKSRLLSDRFSAERPKGSFSTLEIQRTEQGDSAMYLCASSLKQMDGYTFGSGTRLTVV.

The rearrangement links TRBV20-1 to TRBJ2-7; TRBD2 matches 11 bases. The CDR3 is made up of 14 amino acids. V was clipped by 8 bases and J by 5 bases; unmatched bases: 11. Germline CDR1 DFQATT, CDR2 SNEGSKA (reference sequence). DNA of the CDR3: TGCAGTACTCCTACTAGCGGGAGTTGGGACGAGCAGTACTTC. Residues: CSTPTSGSWDEQYF.

The genes are TRBV5-1 and TRBJ2-1, with 14 bases lining up with TRBD2. Losses at the gene ends were 5 bases for V and 6 bases for J; bases not matched to a gene: 4. Germline CDR1 SGHRS, CDR2 YFSETQ. There are 15 residues in the CDR3. CDR3 loop: CASSRTSGGSNEQFF. CDR3 coding DNA: TGCGCCAGCAGTCGGACTAGCGGGGGGAGCAATGAGCAGTTCTTC.

The chain has TRBV5-1 and TRBJ2-1; 9 bases are shared with TRBD2. J lost 7 bases, V lost 6 bases, and 11 bases had no gene match. Germline values: CDR1 SGHRS, CDR2 YFSETQ. This CDR3 is built from 15 residues. The CDR3 spells CASKRIAGARNEQFF. CDR3 nucleotides: TGCGCCAGCAAACGAATAGCGGGAGCACGGAATGAGCAGTTCTTC.

The V call is TRBV4-2, the J call TRBJ2-3, with D unclear. Germline CDR1 reads LGHNA; CDR2 reads YNFKEQ. Trimming left V 1 base short and J 2 bases short, with 13 bases between. There are 16 residues in the CDR3. The CDR3 sequence: CASSQAPETFTDTQYF. The DNA for the CDR3 is TGTGCCAGCAGCCAAGCCCCGGAGACTTTCACAGATACGCAGTATTTT.

The chain is built from TRBV7-9 and TRBJ1-4, with a possible D match to TRBD1 (5 bases). CDR3 length: 15 amino acids. V shed 5 bases and J shed 4 bases, with 14 bases lying between them. From germline, CDR1 is SEHNR and CDR2 FQNEAQ (reference sequence). The CDR3, as DNA: TGTGCCAGCAGCCCGACCAGGGTTGATAATGAAAAACTGTTTTTT. It encodes CASSPTRVDNEKLFF.

The J gene is TRBJ2-6, the V gene TRBV7-9, with TRBD1 identical over 10 bases. The V segment lost 1 base and the J segment 0 bases; nucleotides outside the gene matches: 9. The CDR3 is 20 amino acids. Germline CDR1 SEHNR, CDR2 FQNEAQ (reference sequence). The CDR3 is CASSLEWGQGSFSGANVLTF. The CDR3 nucleotides read TGTGCCAGCAGCTTAGAATGGGGACAGGGGTCTTTCTCTGGGGCCAACGTCCTGACTTTC.

This sequence joins TRBV20-1 and TRBJ2-3; D unclear. Trimming cost V 7 bases and J 2 bases, with 16 bases left between them. Germline V gene data show CDR1 as DFQATT and CDR2 as SNEGSKA (reference sequence). The CDR3 runs to 14 residues. CDR3 DNA: TGCAGTGGCCCGGCGGCTCAACTCACAGATACGCAGTATTTT. It is translated as CSGPAAQLTDTQYF.

As DNA, the CDR3 is TGCGCCAGCAGGGACGGGACAGGACACACAGATACGCAGTATTTT. Translating it yields CASRDGTGHTDTQYF. The chain recombines TRBV5-1 with TRBJ2-3; 8 nucleotides match TRBD1. After removal of 5 bases from V and 2 bases from J, the junction contained 7 bases not matched to a gene. The CDR3 extends over 15 amino acids. The germline V gene has CDR1 SGHRS and CDR2 YFSETQ. Full variable domain (outside the CDR3, taken from reference TRBV5-1 and TRBJ2-3): KAGVTQTPRYLIKTRGQQVTLSCSPISGHRSVSWYQQTPGQGLQFLFEYFSETQRNKGNFPGRFSGRQFSNSRSEMNVSTLELGDSALYLCASRDGTGHTDTQYFGPGTRLTVL.

This clonotype was recorded many times. The chain carries TRBV10-3 and TRBJ1-2, with a weak D call TRBD1 (5 bases). This CDR3 contains 13 residues. The germline V gene has CDR1 ENHRY and CDR2 SYGVKD. The V end lost 10 bases, the J end lost 2 bases, and 14 bases lay between the germline ends. The CDR3 DNA sequence: TGTGCCACCAGCCCAAGGGACAACTATGGCTACACCTTC. This sequence encodes CATSPRDNYGYTF.

The chain joins TRBV5-1 to TRBJ2-5, with 12 bases fitting TRBD2. The CDR3 totals 16 residues. Trimming at V came to 1 base and at J to 4 bases, leaving 5 bases not matched to a gene. CDR1 is SGHRS and CDR2 is YFSETQ in the germline V gene. Here the CDR3 reads CASSLLRLAGAETQYF. In nucleotides, the CDR3 is TGCGCCAGCAGCTTGTTGAGACTAGCGGGAGCAGAGACCCAGTACTTC.

V is TRBV20-1 and J is TRBJ1-1; D gene ambiguous. Germline V gives CDR1 DFQATT, CDR2 SNEGSKA (reference sequence). Trimming took 5 bases from V and 4 from J, leaving 11 bases between them. This CDR3 comprises 12 residues. The CDR3 protein is CSARRGSTEAFF. The DNA for the CDR3 is TGCAGTGCTCGTAGAGGAAGCACTGAAGCTTTCTTT.

This clonotype has a handful of counts. The rearrangement links TRBV12-3 or TRBV12-4 to TRBJ2-5, with D possibly being TRBD2 (6 bases). The J call may be incorrect, as the DNA end agrees better with TRBJ2-7. The length of the CDR3 is 13 residues. The CDR3 DNA reads as TGTGCCAGCAGTTTAAGGAGGGGCAACGAGCAGTACTTC. This encodes CASSLRRGNEQYF.

The J gene is TRBJ1-1, the V gene TRBV7-2; TRBD1 might be the D (5 bases). V was cut by 1 base and J by 4 bases, with 10 bases left in between. The CDR3 covers 14 residues. Germline-derived CDR1 and CDR2 are SGHTA and FQGNSA. DNA for the CDR3: TGTGCCAGCAGCTTAGAGGTAGGGACCACTGAAGCTTTCTTT. Translated, it gives CASSLEVGTTEAFF.

The sample holds a few counts of this clonotype. This chain connects TRBV3-1 to TRBJ2-7; D is uncertain. CDR3 length equals 15 residues. CDR1 is LGHDT, CDR2 YNNKEL, per germline (reference sequence). Trimming took off 0 bases at V and 2 bases at J, with 11 bases between the two ends. Here the CDR3 reads CASSQEGGEAYEQYF. In DNA form, the CDR3 reads TGTGCCAGCAGCCAAGAGGGTGGAGAAGCCTACGAGCAGTACTTC.

The V call is TRBV25-1, the J call TRBJ2-1; 8 nucleotides match TRBD1. Germline CDR1 MGHDK, CDR2 SYGVNS. This CDR3 region has 19 residues. V shed 3 bases and J 0 bases; nucleotides not matched to a gene: 13. The CDR3 DNA is TGTGCCAGCAGTGATAAGGGACAGGTTGCTAAAAGCTCCTACAATGAGCAGTTCTTC. Translated, it gives CASSDKGQVAKSSYNEQFF.

This chain uses TRBV21-1 with TRBJ1-4. TRBV21-1 is noted as a pseudogene. The CDR3 covers 17 residues. The CDR3 loop is CASSKERSFATNEKLFF. The CDR3 nucleotides read TGTGCCAGCAGCAAAGAACGAAGTTTTGCAACTAATGAAAAACTGTTTTTT.

The V gene is TRBV4-1, the J gene TRBJ1-2; D is perhaps TRBD1 (5 bases). This CDR3 region has 17 residues. Germline V gene data show CDR1 as MGHRA and CDR2 as YSYEKL. Trimming shortened V by 0 bases and J by 0 bases, and 14 bases separated the two germline ends. CDR3 sequence: CASSQDGARGTNYGYTF. CDR3 in DNA: TGCGCCAGCAGCCAAGATGGTGCGCGGGGGACTAACTATGGCTACACCTTC.

The rearrangement links TRBV29-1 to TRBJ1-1; D uncertain. The CDR3 contains 13 residues. V gave up 2 bases and J gave up 1 base, with 8 bases separating them. Germline CDR1 reads SQVTM; CDR2 reads ANQGSEA. In DNA form, the CDR3 reads TGCAGCGTTGAAAGTCACACGAACACTGAAGCTTTCTTT. Translated: CSVESHTNTEAFF.

This clonotype was seen a few times. This rearrangement joins TRBV20-1 to TRBJ2-4, with D perhaps TRBD1 (5 bases). CDR1 is DFQATT, CDR2 SNEGSKA, per germline (reference sequence). The length of the CDR3 is 18 residues. Trimming took 6 bases from V and 0 from J, leaving 24 bases between them. This CDR3 is CSARTGRDQGIAKNIQYF. The CDR3 DNA is TGCAGTGCGAGGACGGGTAGAGATCAGGGAATAGCCAAAAACATTCAGTACTTC.

This chain links TRBV5-4 with TRBJ2-1, with 7 bases aligning to TRBD2. Germline V gene sequence: CDR1 SGHNT, CDR2 YYREEE (reference sequence). V was clipped by 3 bases and J by 8 bases; unmatched bases: 8. This CDR3 region has 14 residues. CDR3 nucleotides: TGTGCCAGCAGCTCCTGGACTAGTTCTGATGAGCAGTTCTTC. Its translation: CASSSWTSSDEQFF.

CDR3 nucleotide sequence: TGTGCCAGCAGCCAAGATCCGGGACAGTTGGGGTATGGCTACACCTTC. Protein: CASSQDPGQLGYGYTF. V usage is TRBV3-1 and J usage is TRBJ1-2, with 7 bases aligning to TRBD1. Germline V gives CDR1 LGHDT, CDR2 YNNKEL (reference sequence). The CDR3 consists of 16 residues. V lost 0 bases to trimming and J lost 5 bases; unmatched junction nucleotides: 9.

J is TRBJ2-3 and V is TRBV28; D remains ambiguous. Looked up from germline, CDR1 is MDHEN and CDR2 is SYDVKM. The CDR3 sequence is 13 residues long. With 3 bases removed from V and 2 bases from J, the gap between germline ends came to 6 bases. CDR3 nucleotide sequence: TGTGCCAGCAGTTTCGACAACACAGATACGCAGTATTTT. Its translation is CASSFDNTDTQYF.

The chain combines TRBV6-1 with TRBJ2-3; TRBD2 is a possible D gene (5 bases). CDR1 and CDR2 from the germline V gene are MNHNS and SASEGT. The CDR3 sequence is 14 residues long. V dropped 6 bases and J dropped 2 bases, with 12 bases sitting between them. The CDR3 bases are TGTGCCAGCAGGGACTCAGCCGTCACAGATACGCAGTATTTT. It yields the protein CASRDSAVTDTQYF.

This chain uses TRBV2 with TRBJ2-1; 14 bases are shared with TRBD2. This CDR3 contains 13 residues. Losses at the gene ends were 9 bases for V and 6 bases for J; bases not matched to a gene: 1. Germline CDR1 reads SNHLY; CDR2 reads FYNNEI. The CDR3 DNA reads TGTGCCAGGACTAGCGGGAGGGCCAATGAGCAGTTCTTC. Encoded protein: CARTSGRANEQFF.

The chain is built from TRBV28 and TRBJ2-5, with TRBD1 as a possible D gene (5 bases). The CDR3 runs 11 residues. The ends were cut back, 5 bases at V and 11 bases at J, with 12 bases in the middle. Germline V gene data show CDR1 as MDHEN and CDR2 as SYDVKM. CDR3 coding DNA: TGTGCCAGCAGTCTAGGGGCCCCACAGTACTTC. Its protein is CASSLGAPQYF. The whole variable domain, remainder taken from reference TRBV28 and TRBJ2-5, is DVKVTQSSRYLVKRTGEKVFLECVQDMDHENMFWYRQDPGLGLRLIYFSYDVKMKEKGDIPEGYSVSREKKERFSLILESASTNQTSMYLCASSLGAPQYFGPGTRLLVL.

This clonotype was seen ten or more times. The chain carries TRBV10-3 and TRBJ1-6; D is possibly TRBD1 (6 bases). Germline V gene data show CDR1 as ENHRY and CDR2 as SYGVKD. The length of the CDR3 is 18 residues. Between the trimmed V and J ends, which lost 2 bases and 0 bases, there was a span of 14 bases. The CDR3 loop is CAISEGRDIRSYNSPLHF. The CDR3 region has the DNA TGTGCCATCAGTGAGGGCAGGGACATACGCTCCTATAATTCACCCCTCCACTTT.

This chain joins TRBV2 and TRBJ1-4; a weak D match, TRBD1 (6 bases). Germline-derived CDR1 and CDR2 are SNHLY and FYNNEI. Trimming pared 5 bases from V and 0 bases from J, leaving 16 bases between. The CDR3 length is 17 residues. In DNA, the CDR3 is TGTGCCAGCAGTCCACGTGGTAGGGGGGCAACTAATGAAAAACTGTTTTTT. This encodes CASSPRGRGATNEKLFF. The full variable domain, completed using reference TRBV2 and TRBJ1-4, is EPEVTQTPSHQVTQMGQEVILRCVPISNHLYFYWYRQILGQKVEFLVSFYNNEISEKSEIFDDQFSVERPDGSNFTLKIRSTKLEDSAMYFCASSPRGRGATNEKLFFGSGTQLSVL.